The 5 T cell receptor beta chains given below trace back to one sample, sequenced in a study of graft-versus-host responses after intestinal transplantation. Clones were sequenced by immunoSEQ multiplex PCR, and TCRdb holds only the in-frame ones, with some missing. This table has approximately 74,000 clones, over 80% appearing once. The specimen was PBMCs, collected 98 days after intestinal transplantation. The source is a human patient who received an intestinal transplant, so some T cells may come from the graft donor.

The chain recombines TRBV2 with TRBJ1-1; D is ambiguous. The V end lost 5 bases, the J end lost 3 bases, and 10 bases lay between the germline ends. The CDR3 has 13 residues. Per germline, CDR1 SNHLY and CDR2 FYNNEI. The chain's CDR3 is CASSIGDHTEAFF. CDR3 nucleotides: TGTGCCAGCAGTATTGGGGATCACACTGAAGCTTTCTTT.

V usage is TRBV7-6 and J usage is TRBJ2-2, with D possibly matching TRBD2 (6 bases). CDR1 is SGHVS, CDR2 FNYEAQ, per germline. The CDR3 runs to 16 residues. V lost 1 base and J 2 bases, leaving 11 bases between the germline ends. CDR3 protein: CASSLGGLLNTGELFF. CDR3 nucleotides: TGTGCCAGCAGCTTAGGGGGACTCCTTAACACCGGGGAGCTGTTTTTT.

This sequence joins TRBV6-5 and TRBJ2-7, with D hard to call. Germline V gene sequence: CDR1 MNHEY, CDR2 SVGAGI. This CDR3 is 12 amino acids long. The V and J ends lost 8 bases and 1 base respectively, with 9 bases between them. This CDR3 reads CASCLPSYEQYF. In DNA, the CDR3 is TGTGCCAGCTGTTTGCCTTCCTACGAGCAGTACTTC.

The rearrangement uses TRBV5-4 and TRBJ2-3; 8 nucleotides line up with TRBD1. The germline V gene has CDR1 SGHNT and CDR2 YYREEE (reference sequence). V lost 5 bases and J lost 1; bases outside the gene matches: 0. The CDR3 runs 13 residues. Here the CDR3 reads CASRTGGTDTQYF. Written as DNA, the CDR3 is TGTGCCAGCAGGACAGGGGGCACAGATACGCAGTATTTT.

The chain carries TRBV19 and TRBJ2-1, with 14 bases fitting TRBD2. Trimming at V came to 6 bases and at J to 4 bases, leaving 8 bases not matched to a gene. CDR3 length equals 17 residues. CDR1 and CDR2 (germline): LNHDA, SQIVND (reference sequence). The CDR3 protein is CASRDSTSGGVYNEQFF. CDR3 sequence (DNA): TGTGCCAGTAGAGATTCGACTAGCGGGGGGGTTTACAATGAGCAGTTCTTC.